A selection of T cell receptor beta chains follows, all from one sample in a study of identical twins. TCRdb recomputed calls from the 5' RACE reads with MiXCR, one row per CDR3 protein. Of over 550,000 distinct CDR3 sequences listed, under 8.5% were seen once; the top ten hold about 1.6%. The same sample was also used in a study of yellow fever vaccine responses in identical twins.

Sequenced material: PBMCs. Every receptor here comes from a woman younger than 35 in good health. CDR3s include the opening cysteine and the closing phenylalanine or tryptophan. The D gene is left open where the match is weak. Clone size is given for some rows only: seen once, a few or many times, or a class if the clone is expanded.

d_call: TRBD1
j_call: TRBJ1-4
clone_size: -
v_call: TRBV7-9
cdr3_aa: CASSLAQGAYEKLFF
cdr3_nt: TGTGCCAGCAGCTTAGCACAGGGGGCTTATGAAAAACTGTTTTTT

d_call: -
j_call: TRBJ1-5
clone_size: few
v_call: TRBV12-3/TRBV12-4
cdr3_aa: CASSWGVLNQPQHF
cdr3_nt: TGTGCCAGCAGTTGGGGGGTTCTAAATCAGCCCCAGCATTTT

d_call: -
j_call: TRBJ1-1
clone_size: many
v_call: TRBV3-1
cdr3_aa: CASSQGITYNTEAFF
cdr3_nt: TGTGCCAGCAGCCAAGGGATTACATACAACACTGAAGCTTTCTTT

d_call: TRBD1
j_call: TRBJ2-3
clone_size: many
v_call: TRBV5-1
cdr3_aa: CASSFPDRGIDTQYF
cdr3_nt: TGCGCCAGCAGCTTCCCGGACAGGGGAATAGATACGCAGTATTTT

d_call: -
j_call: TRBJ2-4
clone_size: few
v_call: TRBV28
cdr3_aa: CASSLSFSLAKNIQYF
cdr3_nt: TGTGCCAGCAGTTTAAGTTTTTCCTTAGCCAAAAACATTCAGTACTTC

d_call: -
j_call: TRBJ1-2
clone_size: -
v_call: TRBV12-3/TRBV12-4
cdr3_aa: CACSLSPLTGVDDYGYTF
cdr3_nt: TGTGCCTGCAGTTTAAGCCCCCTCACGGGGGTAGATGACTATGGCTACACCTTC

d_call: -
j_call: TRBJ2-2
clone_size: few
v_call: TRBV15
cdr3_aa: CATSIRIGRKNTGELFF
cdr3_nt: TGTGCCACCAGCATAAGAATAGGACGGAAAAACACCGGGGAGCTGTTTTTT

d_call: -
j_call: TRBJ2-2
clone_size: few
v_call: TRBV25-1
cdr3_aa: CASSEYISGNTGELFF
cdr3_nt: TGTGCCAGCAGTGAATATATTAGCGGAAACACCGGGGAGCTGTTTTTT

d_call: TRBD2
j_call: TRBJ2-3
clone_size: few
v_call: TRBV20-1
cdr3_aa: CSVPRGGLGDTQYF
cdr3_nt: TGCAGTGTCCCGCGGGGGGGTTTAGGAGATACGCAGTATTTT

d_call: TRBD2
j_call: TRBJ2-3
clone_size: -
v_call: TRBV10-3
cdr3_aa: CAISASSGRAGIADTQYF
cdr3_nt: TGTGCCATCAGTGCCTCTAGCGGGAGGGCCGGTATTGCAGATACGCAGTATTTT

d_call: TRBD1
j_call: TRBJ2-2
clone_size: many
v_call: TRBV12-3/TRBV12-4
cdr3_aa: CASSFGRGLITGELFF
cdr3_nt: TGTGCCAGCAGTTTTGGCAGGGGGCTTATCACCGGGGAGCTGTTTTTT

d_call: TRBD2
j_call: TRBJ2-1
clone_size: -
v_call: TRBV20-1
cdr3_aa: CSAASPASGGFTNEQFF
cdr3_nt: TGCAGTGCTGCATCCCCCGCTAGCGGGGGGTTTACTAATGAGCAGTTCTTC

d_call: TRBD1
j_call: TRBJ1-2
clone_size: many
v_call: TRBV12-3/TRBV12-4
cdr3_aa: CASSPRAAGGEGYTF
cdr3_nt: TGTGCCAGCAGTCCCAGGGCGGCAGGGGGTGAGGGCTACACCTTC

d_call: -
j_call: TRBJ2-5
clone_size: -
v_call: TRBV11-2
cdr3_aa: CASSLVMGWQTQYF
cdr3_nt: TGTGCCAGCAGCTTAGTGATGGGTTGGCAGACCCAGTACTTC

d_call: -
j_call: TRBJ1-1
clone_size: many
v_call: TRBV3-1
cdr3_aa: CASSYLRASNTEAFF
cdr3_nt: TGTGCCAGCAGCTACCTCCGGGCTTCGAACACTGAAGCTTTCTTT

d_call: TRBD2
j_call: TRBJ2-3
clone_size: few
v_call: TRBV11-1
cdr3_aa: CASSSAGLAGAHTDTQYF
cdr3_nt: TGTGCCAGCAGCTCGGCGGGACTAGCGGGGGCCCACACAGATACGCAGTATTTT

d_call: -
j_call: TRBJ2-3
clone_size: few
v_call: TRBV5-6
cdr3_aa: CASSLIGRDTQYF
cdr3_nt: TGTGCCAGCAGCTTGATCGGCCGAGATACGCAGTATTTT

d_call: TRBD1
j_call: TRBJ2-5
clone_size: few
v_call: TRBV12-3/TRBV12-4
cdr3_aa: CASSFSTGGRETQYF
cdr3_nt: TGTGCCAGCAGTTTCTCGACAGGGGGACGCGAGACCCAGTACTTC

d_call: TRBD2
j_call: TRBJ2-7
clone_size: many
v_call: TRBV5-1
cdr3_aa: CASSLRTSGPYEQYF
cdr3_nt: TGCGCCAGCAGCTTGCGAACTAGCGGGCCTTACGAGCAGTACTTC

d_call: -
j_call: TRBJ1-6
clone_size: many
v_call: TRBV28
cdr3_aa: CASSLQRSPLHF
cdr3_nt: TGTGCCAGCAGTTTACAGCGTTCACCCCTCCACTTT

d_call: -
j_call: TRBJ2-2
clone_size: many
v_call: TRBV3-1
cdr3_aa: CASSLSSAGELFF
cdr3_nt: TGTGCCAGCAGCCTCTCTTCGGCTGGGGAGCTGTTTTTT

d_call: TRBD2
j_call: TRBJ2-1
clone_size: few
v_call: TRBV20-1
cdr3_aa: CSARDIAGVNEQFF
cdr3_nt: TGCAGTGCTAGAGATATCGCGGGGGTTAATGAGCAGTTCTTC

d_call: -
j_call: TRBJ2-2
clone_size: few
v_call: TRBV5-5
cdr3_aa: CASSLPLTGNTGELFF
cdr3_nt: TGTGCCAGCAGCCTGCCCCTGACAGGAAACACCGGGGAGCTGTTTTTT

d_call: TRBD2
j_call: TRBJ2-5
clone_size: few
v_call: TRBV11-2
cdr3_aa: CASSLREGTSGVLETQYF
cdr3_nt: TGTGCCAGCAGCTTACGAGAAGGGACTAGCGGGGTGTTGGAGACCCAGTACTTC

d_call: -
j_call: TRBJ1-1
clone_size: few
v_call: TRBV4-1
cdr3_aa: CASSPVGSVPEAFF
cdr3_nt: TGCGCCAGCAGCCCCGTGGGGTCCGTTCCCGAAGCTTTCTTT

d_call: -
j_call: TRBJ2-3
clone_size: -
v_call: TRBV7-2
cdr3_aa: CASSLASGATDTQYF
cdr3_nt: TGTGCCAGCAGCTTAGCTAGCGGCGCCACAGATACGCAGTATTTT

d_call: TRBD1
j_call: TRBJ1-5
clone_size: -
v_call: TRBV20-1
cdr3_aa: CSARGTGGNQPQHF
cdr3_nt: TGCAGTGCTAGAGGGACAGGGGGCAATCAGCCCCAGCATTTT

d_call: -
j_call: TRBJ2-3
clone_size: many
v_call: TRBV5-1
cdr3_aa: CASSRDILGADTQYF
cdr3_nt: TGCGCCAGCAGCCGAGACATCCTCGGCGCAGATACGCAGTATTTT

d_call: -
j_call: TRBJ2-5
clone_size: few
v_call: TRBV5-1
cdr3_aa: CASSFSGGDLRETQYF
cdr3_nt: TGCGCCAGCAGCTTTAGTGGGGGAGATCTTAGAGAGACCCAGTACTTC

d_call: -
j_call: TRBJ2-5
clone_size: many
v_call: TRBV5-1
cdr3_aa: CASSSGTTETQYF
cdr3_nt: TGCGCCAGCAGTTCCGGGACAACCGAGACCCAGTACTTC

d_call: TRBD1
j_call: TRBJ1-6
clone_size: -
v_call: TRBV12-3/TRBV12-4
cdr3_aa: CASSLGGTGHSPLHF
cdr3_nt: TGTGCCAGCAGTTTAGGGGGGACAGGGCATTCACCCCTCCACTTT

d_call: -
j_call: TRBJ2-3
clone_size: -
v_call: TRBV6-6
cdr3_aa: CASSLPRGEEYF
cdr3_nt: TGTGCCAGCAGTCTCCCGAGGGGAGAGGAGTATTTT

d_call: -
j_call: TRBJ1-1
clone_size: -
v_call: TRBV24-1
cdr3_aa: CATSDETGNTEAFF
cdr3_nt: TGTGCCACCAGTGATGAAACAGGGAACACTGAAGCTTTCTTT

d_call: -
j_call: TRBJ1-5
clone_size: few
v_call: TRBV19
cdr3_aa: CASSYTRVGNQPQHF
cdr3_nt: TGTGCCAGTAGTTACACTCGGGTAGGCAATCAGCCCCAGCATTTT

d_call: -
j_call: TRBJ1-2
clone_size: -
v_call: TRBV28
cdr3_aa: CASSLRWTGSGYTF
cdr3_nt: TGTGCCAGCAGTCTCCGATGGACGGGGTCGGGCTACACCTTC

d_call: TRBD2
j_call: TRBJ2-1
clone_size: -
v_call: TRBV7-3
cdr3_aa: CASSPGSGRAPSREHNEQFF
cdr3_nt: TGTGCCAGCAGCCCCGGTAGCGGGAGGGCCCCCTCACGGGAACACAATGAGCAGTTCTTC

d_call: TRBD2
j_call: TRBJ2-7
clone_size: -
v_call: TRBV3-1
cdr3_aa: CASSQDGLAGVYEQYF
cdr3_nt: TGTGCCAGCAGCCAAGATGGACTAGCGGGAGTATACGAGCAGTACTTC

d_call: TRBD2
j_call: TRBJ2-6
clone_size: -
v_call: TRBV5-1
cdr3_aa: CASSFGTTGANVLTF
cdr3_nt: TGCGCCAGCAGCTTTGGGACTACTGGGGCCAACGTCCTGACTTTC

d_call: -
j_call: TRBJ2-5
clone_size: -
v_call: TRBV23-1
cdr3_aa: CASSQLEGMRRETQYF
cdr3_nt: TGCGCCAGCAGTCAATTAGAAGGCATGAGGAGGGAGACCCAGTACTTC

d_call: -
j_call: TRBJ1-2
clone_size: few
v_call: TRBV20-1
cdr3_aa: CSAREFPGIYGYTF
cdr3_nt: TGCAGTGCTAGAGAGTTTCCAGGGATCTATGGCTACACCTTC

d_call: -
j_call: TRBJ1-2
clone_size: many
v_call: TRBV24-1
cdr3_aa: CATSVGMFYGYTF
cdr3_nt: TGTGCCACCAGTGTAGGAATGTTCTATGGCTACACCTTC

d_call: -
j_call: TRBJ2-7
clone_size: few
v_call: TRBV5-1
cdr3_aa: CASSLEGQTYEQYF
cdr3_nt: TGCGCCAGCAGCTTGGAGGGGCAGACCTACGAGCAGTACTTC

d_call: TRBD2
j_call: TRBJ2-3
clone_size: few
v_call: TRBV14
cdr3_aa: CASSQKTPGLAGFSDTQYF
cdr3_nt: TGTGCCAGCAGCCAAAAAACGCCCGGTTTAGCGGGGTTTTCAGATACGCAGTATTTT

d_call: -
j_call: TRBJ2-1
clone_size: few
v_call: TRBV9
cdr3_aa: CASSNTGTPYNEQFF
cdr3_nt: TGTGCCAGCAGCAACACAGGGACCCCCTACAATGAGCAGTTCTTC

d_call: TRBD1
j_call: TRBJ1-6
clone_size: few
v_call: TRBV12-3/TRBV12-4
cdr3_aa: CASSPGEGARNNSPLHF
cdr3_nt: TGTGCCAGCAGTCCCGGGGAGGGGGCGAGAAATAATTCACCCCTCCACTTT

d_call: -
j_call: TRBJ2-3
clone_size: -
v_call: TRBV12-3/TRBV12-4
cdr3_aa: CACSRRILTGVKIQDTQYF
cdr3_nt: TGTGCCTGCAGCCGAAGGATTTTGACAGGAGTCAAAATCCAAGATACGCAGTATTTT

d_call: -
j_call: TRBJ2-5
clone_size: few
v_call: TRBV5-1
cdr3_aa: CASSTSQETQYF
cdr3_nt: TGCGCCAGCAGCACTAGTCAAGAGACCCAGTACTTC

d_call: TRBD1
j_call: TRBJ2-7
clone_size: few
v_call: TRBV5-1
cdr3_aa: CASRDRDRATYEQYF
cdr3_nt: TGCGCCAGCAGGGACCGGGACAGGGCGACCTACGAGCAGTACTTC

d_call: TRBD2
j_call: TRBJ2-1
clone_size: many
v_call: TRBV20-1
cdr3_aa: CSASPRGSSYNEQFF
cdr3_nt: TGCAGTGCTAGTCCTCGCGGGAGTTCCTACAATGAGCAGTTCTTC

d_call: -
j_call: TRBJ2-2
clone_size: few
v_call: TRBV7-9
cdr3_aa: CASSPAGAHNSGELFF
cdr3_nt: TGTGCCAGCAGCCCCGCGGGGGCGCATAATTCCGGGGAGCTGTTTTTT

d_call: -
j_call: TRBJ1-1
clone_size: few
v_call: TRBV11-2
cdr3_aa: CASSFHKQGGDTEAFF
cdr3_nt: TGTGCCAGCAGCTTTCACAAACAGGGTGGGGACACTGAAGCTTTCTTT

d_call: TRBD2
j_call: TRBJ2-4
clone_size: few
v_call: TRBV11-2
cdr3_aa: CASSLVGGGAEVAKNIQYF
cdr3_nt: TGTGCCAGCAGCTTAGTTGGCGGGGGGGCCGAGGTAGCCAAAAACATTCAGTACTTC

d_call: TRBD2
j_call: TRBJ2-7
clone_size: many
v_call: TRBV27
cdr3_aa: CASSSRTSGSRVEQYF
cdr3_nt: TGTGCCAGCAGTTCCCGGACTAGCGGGAGTAGGGTGGAGCAGTACTTC